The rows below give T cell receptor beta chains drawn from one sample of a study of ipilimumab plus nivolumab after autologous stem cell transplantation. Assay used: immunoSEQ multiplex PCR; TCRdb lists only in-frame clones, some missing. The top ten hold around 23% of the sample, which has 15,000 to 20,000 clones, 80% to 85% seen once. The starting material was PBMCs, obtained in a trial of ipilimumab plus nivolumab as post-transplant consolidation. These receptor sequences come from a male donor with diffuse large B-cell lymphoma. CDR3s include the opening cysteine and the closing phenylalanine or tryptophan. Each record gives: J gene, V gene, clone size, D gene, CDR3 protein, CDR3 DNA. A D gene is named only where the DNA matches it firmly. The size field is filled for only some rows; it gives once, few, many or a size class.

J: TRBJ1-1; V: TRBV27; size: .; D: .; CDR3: CASITMRVGNTEAFF; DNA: TGTGCCAGCATCACTATGCGGGTGGGGAACACTGAAGCTTTCTTT
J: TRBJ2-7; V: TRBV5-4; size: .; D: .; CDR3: CASSLEPTHYEQYF; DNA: TGTGCCAGCAGCTTGGAGCCCACACACTACGAGCAGTACTTC
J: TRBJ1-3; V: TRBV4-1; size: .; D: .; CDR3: CASSRLDLGFSGNTIYF; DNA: TGCGCCAGCAGCCGATTAGATCTGGGGTTCTCTGGAAACACCATATATTTT
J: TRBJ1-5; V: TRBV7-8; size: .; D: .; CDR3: CASSLDSGRNQPQHF; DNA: TGTGCCAGCAGCTTAGATTCAGGTCGTAATCAGCCCCAGCATTTT
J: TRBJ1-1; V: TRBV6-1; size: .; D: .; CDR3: CASSQGGRNTEAFF; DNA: TGTGCCAGCAGCCAAGGGGGAAGGAACACTGAAGCTTTCTTT
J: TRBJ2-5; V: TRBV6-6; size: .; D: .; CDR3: CASSLGVETQYF; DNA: TGTGCCAGCAGTTTAGGGGTGGAGACCCAGTACTTC
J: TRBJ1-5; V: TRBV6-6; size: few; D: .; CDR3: CASSDTGFDEPQHF; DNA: TGTGCCAGCAGTGACACAGGGTTTGATGAGCCCCAGCATTTT
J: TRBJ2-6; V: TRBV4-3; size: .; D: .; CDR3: CASSQDQPGDGANVLTF; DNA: TGCGCCAGCAGCCAAGATCAGCCAGGGGATGGGGCCAACGTCCTGACTTTC
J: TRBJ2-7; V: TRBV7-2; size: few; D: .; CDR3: CASSLDRVSTYEQYF; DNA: TGTGCCAGCAGCTTAGACAGGGTCTCCACCTACGAGCAGTACTTC
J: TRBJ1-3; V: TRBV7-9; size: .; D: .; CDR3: CASSLESSGNTIYF; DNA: TGTGCCAGCAGCTTAGAGAGCTCTGGAAACACCATATATTTT
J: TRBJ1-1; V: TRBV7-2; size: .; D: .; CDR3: CASSLGRGGTEAFF; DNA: TGTGCCAGCAGCCTCGGACGGGGGGGGACTGAAGCTTTCTTT
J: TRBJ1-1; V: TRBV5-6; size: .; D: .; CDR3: CASSPPGNTEAFF; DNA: TGTGCCAGCAGCCCCCCGGGCAACACTGAAGCTTTCTTT